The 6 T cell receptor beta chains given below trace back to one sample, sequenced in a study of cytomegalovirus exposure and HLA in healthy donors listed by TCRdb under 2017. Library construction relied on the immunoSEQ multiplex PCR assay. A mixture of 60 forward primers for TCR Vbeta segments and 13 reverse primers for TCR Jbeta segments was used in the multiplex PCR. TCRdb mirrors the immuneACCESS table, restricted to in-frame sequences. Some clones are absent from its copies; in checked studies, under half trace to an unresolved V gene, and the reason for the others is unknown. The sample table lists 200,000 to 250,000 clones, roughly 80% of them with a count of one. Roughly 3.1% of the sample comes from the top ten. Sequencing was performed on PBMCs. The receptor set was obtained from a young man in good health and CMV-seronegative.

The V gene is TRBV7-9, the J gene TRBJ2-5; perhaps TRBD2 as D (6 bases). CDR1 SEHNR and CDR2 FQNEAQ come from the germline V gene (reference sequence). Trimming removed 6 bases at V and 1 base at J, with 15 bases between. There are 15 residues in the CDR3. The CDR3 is CASSSRGRPQETQYF. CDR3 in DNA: TGTGCCAGCAGTTCACGGGGGAGGCCCCAAGAGACCCAGTACTTC.

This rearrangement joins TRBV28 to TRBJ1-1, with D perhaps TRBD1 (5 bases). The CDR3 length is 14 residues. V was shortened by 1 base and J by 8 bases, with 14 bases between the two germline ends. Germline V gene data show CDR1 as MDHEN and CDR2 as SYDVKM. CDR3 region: CASSLSSSGLEAFF. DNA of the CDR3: TGTGCCAGCAGTTTATCAAGCTCGGGACTGGAAGCTTTCTTT.

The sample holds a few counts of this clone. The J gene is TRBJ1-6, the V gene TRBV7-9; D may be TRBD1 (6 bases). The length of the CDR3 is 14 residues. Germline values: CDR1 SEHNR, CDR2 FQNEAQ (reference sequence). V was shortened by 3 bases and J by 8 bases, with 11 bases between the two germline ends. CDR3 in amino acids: CASSLTGGYSPLHF. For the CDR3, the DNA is TGTGCCAGCAGCTTGACAGGCGGATATTCACCCCTCCACTTT.

The CDR3 DNA reads as TGTGCCAGCAGTTTATGGGCTAGCGGGGGGATAGATGAGCAGTTCTTC. Translation gives CASSLWASGGIDEQFF. V and J are TRBV28 and TRBJ2-1; 11 bases are shared with TRBD2. CDR3 length: 16 residues. CDR1 and CDR2 (germline): MDHEN, SYDVKM. V lost 0 bases to trimming and J lost 8 bases; unmatched junction nucleotides: 6.

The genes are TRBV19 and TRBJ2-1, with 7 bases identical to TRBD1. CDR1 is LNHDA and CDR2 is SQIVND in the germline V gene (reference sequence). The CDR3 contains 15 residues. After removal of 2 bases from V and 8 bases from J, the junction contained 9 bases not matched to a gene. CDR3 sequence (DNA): TGTGCCAGTAGTATACCTCACAGGGGAACGGATGAGCAGTTCTTC. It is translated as CASSIPHRGTDEQFF.

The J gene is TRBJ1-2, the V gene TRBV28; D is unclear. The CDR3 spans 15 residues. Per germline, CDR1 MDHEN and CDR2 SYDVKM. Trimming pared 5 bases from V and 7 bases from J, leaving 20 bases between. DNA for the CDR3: TGTGCCAGCAGTCGAAGGACTCAACGGGATAGTGGCTACACCTTC. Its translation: CASSRRTQRDSGYTF.